The 17 T cell receptor beta chains in this list originate from one sample, sequenced in a study of T-cell memory formation after mild COVID-19. In TCRdb, the 5' RACE reads were re-called with MiXCR into one record per CDR3 protein. Of more than 150,000 distinct CDR3 sequences in the sample, about 20% were seen once. The sample taken for sequencing was PBMCs or a T cell subset sorted from them (not recorded which). Source of these receptors: an adult woman who had mild COVID-19 (a few samples of this study predate the infection). Cell type and time point are not known.

The V gene is TRBV29-1, the J gene TRBJ1-2; TRBD1 agrees at 9 bases. The CDR3 has 14 residues. V gave up 6 bases and J gave up 8 bases; unmatched junction bases: 13. Germline V gene lookup returns CDR1 SQVTM and CDR2 ANQGSEA. The CDR3 DNA follows: TGCAGCGTCCGCGTTTGGGACAGGGTTTCCGGCTACACCTTC. Its translation is CSVRVWDRVSGYTF.

The V gene is TRBV7-9, the J gene TRBJ2-6; D perhaps matches TRBD1 (7 bases). Looked up from germline, CDR1 is SEHNR and CDR2 is FQNEAQ (reference sequence). The CDR3 length is 19 residues. With 2 bases removed from V and 0 bases from J, the gap between germline ends came to 17 bases. DNA of the CDR3: TGTGCCAGCAGCTTATTAGGCGGGACAGCCTACTCTGGGGCCAACGTCCTGACTTTC. This gives the protein CASSLLGGTAYSGANVLTF.

A few counts support this clonotype. V gene TRBV10-3 combines with J gene TRBJ2-3; tentatively, D is TRBD1 or TRBD2 (6 bases each). The length of the CDR3 is 14 residues. V lost 8 bases, J lost 2 bases, and 14 bases lay in between. CDR1 and CDR2 from the germline V gene are ENHRY and SYGVKD. The DNA for the CDR3 is TGTGCCATCGGGCTCGGGGGCCTCACAGATACGCAGTATTTT. This gives the protein CAIGLGGLTDTQYF.

A few counts support this clonotype. In DNA, the CDR3 is TGTGCCAGCAGTCCAGGGGTACGGCAAGAGACCCAGTACTTC. Translating it yields CASSPGVRQETQYF. The J gene is TRBJ2-5, the V gene TRBV14, with a possible D match to TRBD1 (6 bases). The V gene's germline CDR1 is SGHDN and CDR2 FVKESK. The CDR3 loop spans 14 amino acids. V was trimmed by 6 bases and J by 2 bases, leaving 13 bases between them. The whole variable domain, filled in from reference TRBV14 and TRBJ2-5, reads EAGVTQFPSHSVIEKGQTVTLRCDPISGHDNLYWYRRVMGKEIKFLLHFVKESKQDESGMPNNRFLAERTGGTYSTLKVQPAELEDSGVYFCASSPGVRQETQYFGPGTRLLVL.

This chain connects TRBV27 to TRBJ1-6, with 10 nucleotides matching TRBD1. Germline V gene sequence: CDR1 MNHEY, CDR2 SMNVEV (reference sequence). The CDR3 is 16 residues long. Losses at the gene ends were 1 base for V and 8 bases for J; bases not matched to a gene: 5. This chain's CDR3 is CASSLFWDRGDSPLHF. In DNA, the CDR3 is TGTGCCAGCAGTTTATTCTGGGACAGGGGTGATTCACCCCTCCACTTT.

This clonotype was found a few times. The genes are TRBV4-3 and TRBJ2-3; D may be TRBD1 (5 bases). The germline V gene has CDR1 LGHNA and CDR2 YSLEER. V lost 0 bases, J lost 0 bases, and 13 bases lay in between. The CDR3 loop spans 17 amino acids. In nucleotides, the CDR3 is TGCGCCAGCAGCCAAGATTTATGGGGCACTAGCACAGATACGCAGTATTTT. Translated: CASSQDLWGTSTDTQYF.

In this sample, this clonotype turned up a few times. The CDR3 DNA reads TGTGCCAGCAGCGTAGTGTACCTCGACTCCTCACCAGGAGAGACCCAGTACTTC. It codes for CASSVVYLDSSPGETQYF. The chain is built from TRBV9 and TRBJ2-5; D not certain. Germline CDR1 and CDR2: SGDLS and YYNGEE. CDR3 length equals 18 residues. Trimming pared 0 bases from V and 4 bases from J, leaving 22 bases between. Full variable domain (missing parts from reference TRBV9 and TRBJ2-5): DSGVTQTPKHLITATGQRVTLRCSPRSGDLSVYWYQQSLDQGLQFLIQYYNGEERAKGNILERFSAQQFPDLHSELNLSSLELGDSALYFCASSVVYLDSSPGETQYFGPGTRLLVL.

This clonotype was counted between two and nine times. The V call is TRBV4-1, the J call TRBJ2-1; 8 bases map to TRBD2. Germline values: CDR1 MGHRA, CDR2 YSYEKL. Trimming took 4 bases from V and 7 from J; bases not matched to a gene: 12. This CDR3 has 16 residues. CDR3 sequence: CASSPRSGSSINEQFF. In DNA form, the CDR3 reads TGCGCCAGCAGCCCCCGGAGCGGGAGTAGTATTAATGAGCAGTTCTTC.

The J gene is TRBJ2-5, the V gene TRBV12-3 or TRBV12-4, with a weak D call TRBD1 (5 bases). V was pared by 3 bases and J by 4 bases, with 18 bases between. The CDR3 runs to 16 residues. The CDR3 coding sequence is TGTGCCAGCAGTTTTTTTGATCCGACTGGGGCAGAGACCCAGTACTTC. Translation gives CASSFFDPTGAETQYF.

The J gene is TRBJ2-7, the V gene TRBV10-3; D perhaps matches TRBD2 (5 bases). The V end was cut by 8 bases, the J end by 0 bases, with 14 bases between. Germline CDR1 ENHRY, CDR2 SYGVKD. There are 14 residues in the CDR3. The CDR3 reads CAIAGKGASYEQYF. CDR3 nucleotides: TGTGCCATCGCCGGAAAGGGAGCCTCCTACGAGCAGTACTTC.

The chain has TRBV13 and TRBJ1-1; D not certain. The CDR3 is 16 residues long. Germline-derived CDR1 and CDR2 are PRHDT and FYEKMQ (reference sequence). Trimming cost V 1 base and J 10 bases, with 22 bases left between them. This chain's CDR3 is CASSLVYEIRSRPAFF. DNA of the CDR3: TGTGCCAGCAGCTTAGTTTACGAAATCCGCTCTAGGCCAGCTTTCTTT.

This clonotype was picked up a small number of times. The J gene is TRBJ2-3, the V gene TRBV11-1, with D perhaps TRBD1 or TRBD2 (5 bases each). Germline-derived CDR1 and CDR2 are SGHAT and FQDESV (reference sequence). Trimming took 4 bases from V and 3 from J, leaving 11 bases between them. The CDR3 sequence is 14 residues long. In DNA, the CDR3 is TGTGCCAGCAGCTCCCAAGGGGAGACAGATACGCAGTATTTT. Its protein product is CASSSQGETDTQYF.

V and J are TRBV4-2 and TRBJ1-4; 7 nucleotides match TRBD1. V lost 4 bases, J lost 7 bases, and 9 bases stayed unmatched. The germline gives CDR1 LGHNA, CDR2 YNFKEQ. The CDR3 is 15 amino acids. The CDR3 here is CASSRKTGFSEKLFF. The CDR3 region has the DNA TGTGCCAGCAGCCGAAAGACAGGGTTCAGTGAAAAACTGTTTTTT.

This clonotype was detected only a few times. The rearrangement uses TRBV9 and TRBJ2-7, with D perhaps matching TRBD2 (5 bases). The CDR3 totals 14 residues. V lost 0 bases and J 6 bases, leaving 13 bases between the germline ends. CDR1 SGDLS and CDR2 YYNGEE come from the germline V gene. The CDR3 nucleotides are TGTGCCAGCAGCGTAGGCCGTCGGGGTTCCGAGCAGTACTTC. This sequence encodes CASSVGRRGSEQYF.

V is TRBV12-3 or TRBV12-4 and J is TRBJ1-2; D is undetermined. V was cut by 5 bases and J by 0 bases, with 10 bases left in between. This CDR3 comprises 14 residues. The CDR3 protein is CASSLLGANYGYTF. In DNA form, the CDR3 reads TGTGCCAGCAGTCTCCTGGGAGCTAACTATGGCTACACCTTC.

A few counts support this clonotype. The rearrangement joins TRBV5-1 to TRBJ2-1; TRBD2 agrees at 8 bases. CDR1 is SGHRS, CDR2 YFSETQ, per germline. The CDR3 runs 18 residues. V gave up 1 base and J gave up 5 bases; unmatched junction bases: 14. CDR3 DNA: TGCGCCAGCAGCTTGCTATCCCCCAGCGGGAGAGATGACAATGAGCAGTTCTTC. Its protein product is CASSLLSPSGRDDNEQFF.

The genes are TRBV9 and TRBJ2-3; possible D gene TRBD1, 5 bases. CDR3 length equals 15 residues. Germline CDR1 and CDR2: SGDLS and YYNGEE. The V gene lost 7 bases and the J gene lost 6 bases, with 21 bases spanning the gap. CDR3 sequence (DNA): TGTGCCAGCTCCAGTACCCGACAGCTTGGGGATACGCAGTATTTT. This translates into CASSSTRQLGDTQYF.